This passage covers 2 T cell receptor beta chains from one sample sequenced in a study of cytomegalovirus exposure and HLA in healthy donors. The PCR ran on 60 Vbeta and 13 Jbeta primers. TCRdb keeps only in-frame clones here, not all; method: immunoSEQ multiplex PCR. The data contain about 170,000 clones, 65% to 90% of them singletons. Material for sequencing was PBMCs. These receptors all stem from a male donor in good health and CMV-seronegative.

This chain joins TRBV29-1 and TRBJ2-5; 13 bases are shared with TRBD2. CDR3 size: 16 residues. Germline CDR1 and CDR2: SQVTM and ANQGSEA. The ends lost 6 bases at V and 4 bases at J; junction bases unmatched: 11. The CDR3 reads CSVEGTSGVGTETQYF. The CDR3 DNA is TGCAGCGTCGAGGGGACTAGCGGGGTGGGCACAGAGACCCAGTACTTC.

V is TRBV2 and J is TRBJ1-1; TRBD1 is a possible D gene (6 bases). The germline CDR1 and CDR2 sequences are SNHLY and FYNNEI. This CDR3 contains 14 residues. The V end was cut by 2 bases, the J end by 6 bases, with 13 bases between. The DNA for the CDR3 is TGTGCCAGCAGTGAAAGTAACAGGGAGTCTGAAGCTTTCTTT. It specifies CASSESNRESEAFF. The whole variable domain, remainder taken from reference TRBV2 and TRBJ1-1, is EPEVTQTPSHQVTQMGQEVILRCVPISNHLYFYWYRQILGQKVEFLVSFYNNEISEKSEIFDDQFSVERPDGSNFTLKIRSTKLEDSAMYFCASSESNRESEAFFGQGTRLTVV.